Sequencing of this T cell receptor beta chain was carried out in a study of blood T cell repertoires in COVID-19. Study-wide context: COVID-19 samples collected from the United States, Italy and Spain covered acute and convalescent phases. The analysed material was cDNA or gDNA that came from T cells, B-cell-depleted T cells, or PBMCs.

A remark on this clone: The same CDR3 is also encoded by other DNA sequences in this sample.

In the study's own analysis: The authors estimated nucleated cell counts from reference gene primer amplification. The method was immunoSEQ multiplex PCR; TCRdb's version includes in-frame clones alone and lacks a portion of them. The D gene and trimming were derived from the DNA, and the V and J assignments and clone size from that table. In the table there are 120,000 to 150,000 clones, 85% to 90% of which are singletons. The germline V gene has CDR1 SGHRS and CDR2 YFSETQ. This CDR3 region has 13 residues. The V gene lost 1 base and the J gene lost 8 bases, with 7 bases spanning the gap. The receptor was isolated from an elderly woman with acute or convalescent COVID-19. The chain couples TRBV5-1 to TRBJ1-6, with D unclear. Sequencing used peripheral blood. The CDR3 DNA reads as TGCGCCAGCAGCTTGAAATTAGATTCACCCCTCCACTTT. Its protein is CASSLKLDSPLHF.